This T cell receptor beta chain is from a study of blood T cells in healthy people across ages. This CDR3 is built from 14 residues. The V gene's germline CDR1 is LGHNA and CDR2 YNFKEQ. V lost 2 bases to trimming and J lost 3 bases, with 10 bases between them. A second PCR of 7 to 11 cycles used a sample-barcoded 5' primer and a J-beta primer mix. Each CDR3 protein is one row after TCRdb ran MiXCR on the 5' RACE reads. The sample has fewer than 1,200,000 distinct CDR3 sequences; around 27% are singletons. Study-level findings and limits: With age, beta diversity per million T cells declined roughly linearly, significantly by approximately 40.

This clonotype has a handful of counts. What it recognizes is unknown. The same specimen was also included in a second study, on T cells of mothers and their children.

The sequencing sample was made of blood. The clonotype was recovered from a girl between 2 and 10 years old in good health. The chain employs TRBV4-2 and TRBJ2-5; no clear D. CDR3 residues: CASSQSFEEETQYF. CDR3 DNA sequence: TGTGCCAGCAGCCAATCCTTTGAGGAAGAGACCCAGTACTTC.